The clone carrying this T cell receptor (beta chain) was counted a single time. Original processing notes: The authors estimated nucleated cell counts from reference gene primer amplification. Some clones are missing from TCRdb's copy, which holds only in-frame ones; the method was immunoSEQ multiplex PCR. V, J and clone size reflect that table, while D and trimming were determined from the DNA. The sample shows 130,000 or so clones, roughly 80% of them seen only once. This specimen comes from a study of blood T cell repertoires in COVID-19. For the study at large: Samples of COVID-19 (acute and convalescent) were obtained from the United States, Italy and Spain. PBMCs, B-cell-depleted T cells, or T cells provided the cDNA or gDNA that made up the material.

The CDR3 has 15 amino acids. Germline V lookup: CDR1 LGHDT, CDR2 YNNKEL (reference sequence). Trimming shortened V by 4 bases and J by 1 base, and 13 bases separated the two germline ends. This chain joins TRBV3-1 (or the pseudogene TRBV3-2) and TRBJ1-1; perhaps TRBD1 as D (6 bases). The receptor was derived from a man in his sixties with acute or convalescent COVID-19. The sequencing sample was made of peripheral blood. The CDR3 spells CASSPPTGTNTEAFF. CDR3 nucleotide sequence: TGTGCCAGCAGCCCTCCAACAGGGACGAACACTGAAGCTTTCTTT.